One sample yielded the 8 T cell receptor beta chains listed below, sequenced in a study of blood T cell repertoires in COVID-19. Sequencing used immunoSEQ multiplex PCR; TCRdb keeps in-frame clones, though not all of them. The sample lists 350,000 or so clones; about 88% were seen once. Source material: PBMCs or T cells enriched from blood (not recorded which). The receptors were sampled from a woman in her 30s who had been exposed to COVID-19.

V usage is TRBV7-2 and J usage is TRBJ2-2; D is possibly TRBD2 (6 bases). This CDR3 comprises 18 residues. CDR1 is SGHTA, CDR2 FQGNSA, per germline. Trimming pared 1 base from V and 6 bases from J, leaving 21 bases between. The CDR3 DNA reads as TGTGCCAGCAGCTTAGGTGGGTATAAACGGGAGATGGCCGGGGAGCTGTTTTTT. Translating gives CASSLGGYKREMAGELFF.

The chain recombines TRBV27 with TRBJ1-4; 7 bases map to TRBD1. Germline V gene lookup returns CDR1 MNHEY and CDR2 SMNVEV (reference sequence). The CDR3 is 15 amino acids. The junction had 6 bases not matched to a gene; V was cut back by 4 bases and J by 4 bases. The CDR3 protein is CASSYSTGFNEKLFF. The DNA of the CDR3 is TGTGCCAGCAGTTACTCGACAGGGTTTAATGAAAAACTGTTTTTT.

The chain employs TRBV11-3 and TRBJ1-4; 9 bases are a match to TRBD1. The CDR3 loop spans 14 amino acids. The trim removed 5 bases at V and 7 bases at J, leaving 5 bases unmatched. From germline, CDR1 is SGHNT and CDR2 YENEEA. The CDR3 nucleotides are TGTGCCAGCAGCCCCCGGACAGGGGTTGAAAAACTGTTTTTT. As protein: CASSPRTGVEKLFF.

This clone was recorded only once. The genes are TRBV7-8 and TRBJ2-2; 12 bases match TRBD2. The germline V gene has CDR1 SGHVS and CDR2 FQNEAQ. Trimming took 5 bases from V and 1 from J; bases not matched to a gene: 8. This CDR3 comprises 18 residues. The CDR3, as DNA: TGTGCCAGCAGCCCCCGACTAGCGGGAGCGCTGAACACCGGGGAGCTGTTTTTT. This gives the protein CASSPRLAGALNTGELFF.

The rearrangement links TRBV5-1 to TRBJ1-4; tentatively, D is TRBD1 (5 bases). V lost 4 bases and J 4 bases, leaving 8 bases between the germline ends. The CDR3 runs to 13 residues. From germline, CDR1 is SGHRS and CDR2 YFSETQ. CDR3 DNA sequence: TGCGCCAGCAGCCTCAGGGATAATGAAAAACTGTTTTTT. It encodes CASSLRDNEKLFF.

Here the CDR3 DNA reads TGTGCCAGCAAGCCGGGCTACGAGCAGTACTTC. It yields the protein CASKPGYEQYF. The rearrangement uses TRBV2 and TRBJ2-7; D gene unclear. Trimming pared 7 bases from V and 3 bases from J, leaving 7 bases between. The CDR3 sequence is 11 residues long. Germline CDR1 reads SNHLY; CDR2 reads FYNNEI.

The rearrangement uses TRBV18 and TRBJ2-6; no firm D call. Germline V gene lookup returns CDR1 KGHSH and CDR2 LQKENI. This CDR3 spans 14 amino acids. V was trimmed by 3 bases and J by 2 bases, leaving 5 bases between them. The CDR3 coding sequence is TGTGCCAGCTCACCCTTAGCTGGGGCCAACGTCCTGACTTTC. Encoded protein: CASSPLAGANVLTF.

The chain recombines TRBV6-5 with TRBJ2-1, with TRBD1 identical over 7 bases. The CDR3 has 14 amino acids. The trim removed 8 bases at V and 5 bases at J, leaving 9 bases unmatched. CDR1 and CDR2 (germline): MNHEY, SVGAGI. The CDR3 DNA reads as TGTGCCAGCGGGTACGGGACAGTCCACAATGAGCAGTTCTTC. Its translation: CASGYGTVHNEQFF.